This passage covers 27 T cell receptor beta chains from one sample sequenced in a study of T cell clonotyping in hematopoietic cell transplantation. Measured with immunoSEQ multiplex PCR; TCRdb has only the in-frame clones, and not every one. This table has approximately 8,000 clones, just over 90% appearing once. The sample here was PBMCs, taken 180 days after allogeneic stem cell transplant. Receptor source: a female patient aged 50-59 years who had an allogeneic stem cell transplant from an unrelated donor, so the T cells may come from the graft donor. Some clones in this sample may be carry-over from other donors' samples.

The rearrangement uses TRBV2 and TRBJ1-6; 7 positions match TRBD1. CDR3 length: 15 residues. CDR1 and CDR2 from the germline V gene are SNHLY and FYNNEI. The J segment lost 7 bases and the V segment lost 7 bases, leaving 10 bases of the junction unmatched. The CDR3 nucleotides read TGTGCCAGCAAGAGTACAGGGGCGATAAATTCACCCCTCCACTTT. Protein sequence: CASKSTGAINSPLHF.

The chain recombines TRBV5-1 with TRBJ2-1, with 10 positions matching TRBD1. This CDR3 region has 14 residues. The germline V gene has CDR1 SGHRS and CDR2 YFSETQ. J gave up 5 bases and V 3 bases, and 2 bases lay outside the gene matches. This CDR3 is CASSWDRGNNEQFF. The CDR3 DNA reads as TGCGCCAGCAGCTGGGACAGGGGCAACAATGAGCAGTTCTTC.

The J gene is TRBJ1-1, the V gene TRBV29-1; tentative D call: TRBD1 (6 bases). V dropped 7 bases and J dropped 2 bases, with 23 bases sitting between them. Looked up from germline, CDR1 is SQVTM and CDR2 is ANQGSEA. This CDR3 has 16 residues. In nucleotides, the CDR3 is TGCAGCGCCAAGGGGGTAGGGTTGGGGCCCAACACTGAAGCTTTCTTT. Translating gives CSAKGVGLGPNTEAFF.

The rearrangement uses TRBV7-2 and TRBJ1-1; D perhaps matches TRBD1 (6 bases). Germline V gene data show CDR1 as SGHTA and CDR2 as FQGNSA. Trimming removed 1 base from V and 6 bases from J, with 6 bases in between. CDR3 length equals 12 residues. The CDR3 reads CASSLGGPEAFF. CDR3 bases: TGTGCCAGCAGCTTAGGGGGGCCTGAAGCTTTCTTT.

The chain carries TRBV4-1 and TRBJ1-3; 8 bases map to TRBD1. J was trimmed by 3 bases and V by 5 bases; bases with no gene match: 9. Germline CDR1 MGHRA, CDR2 YSYEKL. This CDR3 comprises 16 residues. The CDR3 region is CASSSSDRGIGNTIYF. The CDR3 DNA is TGCGCCAGCAGCTCTTCAGACAGGGGTATTGGAAACACCATATATTTT.

CDR3 residues: CSVGGGSGEKLFF. The CDR3 DNA reads as TGCAGCGTTGGGGGGGGATCGGGGGAAAAACTGTTTTTT. The J gene is TRBJ1-4, the V gene TRBV29-1; D perhaps matches TRBD1 (5 bases). V was shortened by 4 bases and J by 8 bases, with 14 bases between the two germline ends. CDR3 length: 13 residues. Germline CDR1 SQVTM, CDR2 ANQGSEA.

V usage is TRBV29-1 and J usage is TRBJ2-3; D might be TRBD1 or TRBD2, each matching 5 bases. The germline V and J ends were trimmed by 6 bases and 3 bases, with 16 bases remaining between them. This CDR3 spans 14 amino acids. Germline V gene data show CDR1 as SQVTM and CDR2 as ANQGSEA. The CDR3 protein is CSVGTSSGTDTQYF. CDR3 bases: TGCAGCGTGGGGACCAGCTCCGGTACAGATACGCAGTATTTT.

V usage is TRBV27 and J usage is TRBJ2-1, with D possibly TRBD2 on 6 matching bases. CDR1 and CDR2 (germline): MNHEY, SMNVEV (reference sequence). Deletions cut 3 bases from V and 4 bases from J, with 19 bases between. CDR3 length: 17 amino acids. This chain's CDR3 is CASSFTRPWRGYNEQFF. CDR3 sequence (DNA): TGTGCCAGCAGTTTTACCCGCCCTTGGAGGGGATACAATGAGCAGTTCTTC.

With regard to this clone: This is likely a read error, given that the CDR3 carries no conserved phenylalanine or tryptophan at its end. The DNA is left out, because the CDR3 cannot be placed on it with certainty; the CDR3 is given as TCRdb lists it. This chain's CDR3 is CASSLVEQGASS. The chain carries TRBV7-9 and TRBJ2-3; the D call of TRBD1 is as the table states it, not checked on the DNA. The CDR3 is made up of 12 amino acids, end residues included. CDR1 and CDR2 from the germline V gene are SEHNR and FQNEAQ (reference sequence).

The chain has TRBV30 and TRBJ1-5; the match to TRBD1 covers 8 bases. The V and J ends lost 5 bases and 2 bases, in that order; junction bases with no gene match: 11. From germline, CDR1 is GTSNPN and CDR2 SVGIG (reference sequence). The CDR3 extends over 16 amino acids. The CDR3 DNA follows: TGTGCCTGGCAACAATCGCAGGGGGCTGGCAATCAGCCCCAGCATTTT. Amino acids: CAWQQSQGAGNQPQHF.

The rearrangement uses TRBV7-8 and TRBJ1-2; D is perhaps TRBD1 (6 bases). The V gene's germline CDR1 is SGHVS and CDR2 FQNEAQ. The CDR3 spans 13 residues. Trimming pared 3 bases from V and 7 bases from J, leaving 12 bases between. CDR3 nucleotides: TGTGCCAGCAGCTTCCTACAGGGTTCTGGCTACACCTTC. It specifies CASSFLQGSGYTF.

This clone has just one count. V and J are TRBV14 and TRBJ2-1; TRBD2 matches at 12 bases. This CDR3 region has 18 residues. Germline-derived CDR1 and CDR2 are SGHDN and FVKESK. The J segment lost 6 bases and the V segment lost 4 bases, leaving 13 bases of the junction unmatched. CDR3 amino acids: CASSPLGTSGRQSNEQFF. The DNA for the CDR3 is TGTGCCAGCAGCCCCCTCGGGACTAGCGGGCGTCAGAGCAATGAGCAGTTCTTC.

The chain links TRBV4-1 to TRBJ2-3, with D possibly being TRBD1 (6 bases). The germline V gene encodes CDR1 MGHRA and CDR2 YSYEKL. V lost 0 bases, J lost 3 bases, and 13 bases lay in between. CDR3 length: 16 amino acids. This CDR3 reads CASSQEDRFRTDTQYF. DNA of the CDR3: TGCGCCAGCAGCCAAGAAGACAGGTTTAGGACAGATACGCAGTATTTT.

V and J are TRBV20-1 and TRBJ1-6; D call uncertain. Germline CDR1 and CDR2: DFQATT and SNEGSKA (reference sequence). The V gene lost 4 bases and the J gene lost 4 bases, with 2 bases spanning the gap. This CDR3 has 11 residues. CDR3: CSATYNSPLHF. In nucleotides, the CDR3 is TGCAGTGCTACTTATAATTCACCCCTCCACTTT.

The gene calls are TRBV18 and TRBJ2-7; 8 nucleotides line up with TRBD1. Germline V gives CDR1 KGHSH, CDR2 LQKENI. V trimming: 3 bases; J trimming: 1 base; junction bases outside the gene matches: 8. This CDR3 is built from 16 residues. The CDR3: CASSPRGGTGSYEQYF. In DNA form, the CDR3 reads TGTGCCAGCTCACCTCGGGGTGGGACAGGTTCCTACGAGCAGTACTTC.

J is TRBJ1-2 and V is TRBV5-6; D gene ambiguous. The CDR3 length is 15 residues. Germline assignment: CDR1 SGHDT and CDR2 YYEEEE. The ends were cut back, 6 bases at V and 4 bases at J, with 19 bases in the middle. The CDR3 nucleotides read TGTGCCAGCATCACTTGGGAGGGCTGGAGCTATGGCTACACCTTC. Amino acid sequence: CASITWEGWSYGYTF.

This chain connects TRBV7-9 to TRBJ1-4; 9 nucleotides align to TRBD1. The germline V gene has CDR1 SEHNR and CDR2 FQNEAQ (reference sequence). Trimming at V came to 5 bases and at J to 3 bases, leaving 4 bases not matched to a gene. The CDR3 contains 15 residues. CDR3 DNA: TGTGCCAGCAGCACACAGGGGGCGGCTAATGAAAAACTGTTTTTT. This sequence encodes CASSTQGAANEKLFF.

The rearrangement joins TRBV5-1 to TRBJ2-3; 15 nucleotides align to TRBD2. The germline V gene encodes CDR1 SGHRS and CDR2 YFSETQ. This CDR3 is 17 amino acids long. Trimming took 4 bases from V and 0 from J; bases not matched to a gene: 3. In nucleotides, the CDR3 is TGCGCCAGCAGCGGACTAGCGGGGGGGGGTAGCACAGATACGCAGTATTTT. Translating gives CASSGLAGGGSTDTQYF.

The chain uses TRBV19 and TRBJ1-5; D is ambiguous. The germline CDR1 and CDR2 sequences are LNHDA and SQIVND (reference sequence). This CDR3 comprises 14 residues. V gave up 5 bases and J gave up 1 base, with 9 bases separating them. As DNA, the CDR3 is TGTGCCAGTAGTTCTGGTTTGAGCAATCAGCCCCAGCATTTT. Its protein product is CASSSGLSNQPQHF.

The chain has TRBV28 and TRBJ1-4; the D gene is possibly TRBD1 (6 bases). The CDR3 runs to 21 residues. Germline V gives CDR1 MDHEN, CDR2 SYDVKM. Trimming removed 4 bases from V and 0 bases from J, with 27 bases in between. CDR3 coding DNA: TGTGCCAGCAGTTCATACAGGCAAGGGGGGGGGAAAGGTTCAACTAATGAAAAACTGTTTTTT. Its protein is CASSSYRQGGGKGSTNEKLFF.

This clone was observed a single time. This chain links TRBV14 with TRBJ2-7; D not resolved. This CDR3 contains 14 residues. The V gene lost 1 base and the J gene lost 2 bases, with 9 bases spanning the gap. Germline CDR1 and CDR2: SGHDN and FVKESK. The DNA for the CDR3 is TGTGCCAGCAGCCAAGCTCCTCGACCCTACGAGCAGTACTTC. The encoded protein is CASSQAPRPYEQYF.

The chain joins TRBV5-1 to TRBJ2-7; 8 bases fit TRBD2. The CDR3 totals 15 residues. Germline CDR1 SGHRS, CDR2 YFSETQ. V lost 4 bases, J lost 0 bases, and 6 bases stayed unmatched. The CDR3 region has the DNA TGCGCCAGCAGCCCGGGAGGGGGTCTCTCCTACGAGCAGTACTTC. It codes for CASSPGGGLSYEQYF.

This rearrangement joins TRBV6-6 to TRBJ1-5, with 7 positions matching TRBD1. The CDR3 is made up of 13 amino acids. From germline, CDR1 is MNHNY and CDR2 SVGAGI (reference sequence). Unmatched junction bases numbered 6, after V lost 1 base and J lost 12 bases. The CDR3: CASSYYGQGDQHF. The CDR3 coding sequence is TGTGCCAGCAGTTACTACGGCCAGGGGGACCAGCATTTT.

The chain uses TRBV29-1 and TRBJ2-1; TRBD2 aligns across 8 bases. V lost 5 bases and J lost 0; bases outside the gene matches: 3. CDR1 is SQVTM and CDR2 is ANQGSEA in the germline V gene. There are 14 residues in the CDR3. Here the CDR3 DNA reads TGCAGCGTTTTAGCGGGATTCTCCTACAATGAGCAGTTCTTC. It specifies CSVLAGFSYNEQFF.

About this clone itself: This sample also contains other DNA sequences that code for the same CDR3. The V and J genes are TRBV30 and TRBJ1-5, with D perhaps matching TRBD1 (5 bases). V lost 2 bases and J 1 base, leaving 9 bases between the germline ends. CDR1 and CDR2 (germline): GTSNPN, SVGIG (reference sequence). The CDR3 sequence is 14 residues long. The CDR3: CAWSRGTSNQPQHF. DNA for the CDR3: TGTGCCTGGAGTCGCGGGACGAGCAATCAGCCCCAGCATTTT.

The chain recombines TRBV14 with TRBJ2-2; D may be TRBD2 (6 bases). The V end lost 2 bases, the J end lost 7 bases, and 17 bases lay between the germline ends. The CDR3 totals 16 residues. Germline CDR1 reads SGHDN; CDR2 reads FVKESK. CDR3 DNA sequence: TGTGCCAGCAGCCAATTCCGGGACTCGGGCATCGGGGAGCTGTTTTTT. Translation: CASSQFRDSGIGELFF.

The gene calls are TRBV2 and TRBJ1-3; D unclear. CDR1 and CDR2 (germline): SNHLY, FYNNEI. The CDR3 is made up of 12 amino acids. Trimming left V 8 bases short and J 4 bases short, with 9 bases between. The CDR3 loop is CASGSGGNTIYF. CDR3 nucleotide sequence: TGTGCCAGCGGTTCGGGCGGAAACACCATATATTTT.